Presented here are 30 T cell receptor beta chains from one specimen sequenced in a study of shared clonotypes between healthy human individuals. The table came from immunoSEQ multiplex PCR; TCRdb's copy has only in-frame clones and leaves some out. The sample includes around 450,000 clones, roughly 77% seen only once; the top ten take 13%. Input material: PBMCs. The source is a middle-aged woman in good health. Some clones in this sample may be carry-over from other donors' samples.

The V call is TRBV6-1, the J call TRBJ2-3; the D is unclear. The CDR3 loop spans 14 amino acids. The ends were cut back, 2 bases at V and 4 bases at J, with 10 bases in the middle. Germline loops: CDR1 MNHNS, CDR2 SASEGT. In DNA form, the CDR3 reads TGTGCCAGCAGTGAAAGTAACAGACCAGATACGCAGTATTTT. Translated: CASSESNRPDTQYF.

The chain links TRBV11-2 to TRBJ2-1; TRBD2 aligns across 8 bases. The CDR3 consists of 15 residues. Germline V gives CDR1 SGHAT, CDR2 FQNNGV. The ends lost 6 bases at V and 8 bases at J; junction bases unmatched: 12. CDR3 residues: CASRVALAGSYEQFF. Here the CDR3 DNA reads TGTGCCAGCAGGGTGGCGTTAGCGGGAAGCTATGAGCAGTTCTTC.

The gene calls are TRBV6-6 and TRBJ2-7; D is uncertain. The germline V and J ends were trimmed by 5 bases and 3 bases, with 5 bases remaining between them. CDR1 is MNHNY and CDR2 is SVGAGI in the germline V gene (reference sequence). This CDR3 has 11 amino acids. The CDR3: CASSTHYEQYF. The DNA of the CDR3 is TGTGCCAGCAGTACCCACTACGAGCAGTACTTC.

The chain recombines TRBV5-1 with TRBJ1-5; D may be TRBD1 (6 bases). Germline CDR1 reads SGHRS; CDR2 reads YFSETQ. V was pared by 4 bases and J by 3 bases, with 17 bases between. This CDR3 spans 16 amino acids. The CDR3 is CASSVRQASINQPQHF. In nucleotides, the CDR3 is TGCGCCAGCAGCGTCAGACAGGCCTCAATCAATCAGCCCCAGCATTTT.

In this sample, this clone turned up once. This sequence joins TRBV5-6 and TRBJ2-3; D is unclear. The CDR3 spans 13 residues. CDR1 SGHDT and CDR2 YYEEEE come from the germline V gene. V lost 4 bases, J lost 2 bases, and 8 bases lay in between. The CDR3 here is CASSIGPTDTQYF. The CDR3 nucleotides are TGTGCCAGCAGCATAGGACCCACAGATACGCAGTATTTT.

The gene calls are TRBV7-6 and TRBJ1-5; D is possibly TRBD1 (6 bases). Germline assignment: CDR1 SGHVS and CDR2 FNYEAQ. Trimming removed 6 bases from V and 7 bases from J, with 13 bases in between. This CDR3 comprises 13 residues. In DNA form, the CDR3 reads TGTGCCAGCAGTCGACAGGCCGAACAGCCCCAGCATTTT. Encoded protein: CASSRQAEQPQHF.

In its sample, this clone was seen many times. CDR3: CASSPRTSGNEQYF. The DNA of the CDR3 is TGTGCCAGCAGCCCCCGGACTAGCGGAAACGAGCAGTACTTC. The V and J genes are TRBV7-9 and TRBJ2-7; 10 bases map to TRBD2. Germline V gene lookup returns CDR1 SEHNR and CDR2 FQNEAQ (reference sequence). The V gene end was trimmed by 5 bases and the J gene end by 5 bases; junction bases not matched to a gene: 6. The CDR3 extends over 14 amino acids.

V gene TRBV28 combines with J gene TRBJ1-5; D call uncertain. The germline CDR1 and CDR2 sequences are MDHEN and SYDVKM. Trimming pared 4 bases from V and 0 bases from J, leaving 13 bases between. The CDR3 is made up of 16 amino acids. CDR3 amino acids: CASSSPGRYSNQPQHF. The CDR3 DNA reads as TGTGCCAGCAGTTCCCCCGGGCGTTATAGCAATCAGCCCCAGCATTTT. The whole variable domain, remainder taken from reference TRBV28 and TRBJ1-5, is DVKVTQSSRYLVKRTGEKVFLECVQDMDHENMFWYRQDPGLGLRLIYFSYDVKMKEKGDIPEGYSVSREKKERFSLILESASTNQTSMYLCASSSPGRYSNQPQHFGDGTRLSIL.

The chain combines TRBV6-4 with TRBJ2-5; weak D call: TRBD1 (5 bases). The CDR3 runs to 14 residues. The germline V gene encodes CDR1 MRHNA and CDR2 SNTAGT. V lost 9 bases and J lost 0, with 14 bases in between. As DNA, the CDR3 is TGTGCCAGTCCAGGGAAGAAGTACCAAGAGACCCAGTACTTC. Amino acid sequence: CASPGKKYQETQYF.

This chain connects TRBV7-2 to TRBJ2-1; D is unresolved. Germline V gene data show CDR1 as SGHTA and CDR2 as FQGNSA. The CDR3 has 17 residues. Trimming stripped 2 bases from V and 0 bases from J, with 14 bases between. The CDR3 DNA reads TGTGCCAGCAGCTTACTTGTCTACATAAGCTCCTACAATGAGCAGTTCTTC. Encoded protein: CASSLLVYISSYNEQFF.

The CDR3 sequence is CASKGGFTEAFF. The CDR3 DNA reads TGTGCCAGCAAGGGTGGATTCACTGAAGCTTTCTTT. The chain joins TRBV2 to TRBJ1-1; D remains unclear. The CDR3 sequence is 12 residues long. The V end lost 7 bases, the J end lost 4 bases, and 10 bases lay between the germline ends. Germline values: CDR1 SNHLY, CDR2 FYNNEI.

V and J are TRBV30 and TRBJ2-4; 9 bases align to TRBD1. V lost 3 bases, J lost 9 bases, and 6 bases stayed unmatched. Per the germline V gene, CDR1 is GTSNPN and CDR2 is SVGIG (reference sequence). The CDR3 contains 13 residues. CDR3 in amino acids: CAWSAGTGSIQYF. The CDR3 DNA reads TGTGCCTGGAGCGCCGGGACAGGGAGCATTCAGTACTTC.

CDR3 region: CASSRTGTTNEKLFF. CDR3 in DNA: TGTGCCAGCTCACGGACAGGAACAACTAATGAAAAACTGTTTTTT. The chain recombines TRBV18 with TRBJ1-4; TRBD1 matches at 7 bases. J lost 0 bases, V lost 4 bases, and 2 bases had no gene match. Germline assignment: CDR1 KGHSH and CDR2 LQKENI. CDR3 length: 15 amino acids.

V usage is TRBV27 and J usage is TRBJ2-7; TRBD1 agrees at 11 bases. Germline-derived CDR1 and CDR2 are MNHEY and SMNVEV (reference sequence). This CDR3 is 15 amino acids long. The V gene end was trimmed by 5 bases and the J gene end by 3 bases; junction bases not matched to a gene: 6. DNA of the CDR3: TGTGCCAGCAGTCCCGGGACAGGGGGAAACTACGAGCAGTACTTC. This gives the protein CASSPGTGGNYEQYF.

The CDR3 sequence is CASSLAGNPGTDTQYF. In nucleotides, the CDR3 is TGTGCCAGCAGCCTAGCGGGAAACCCCGGTACAGATACGCAGTATTTT. This chain joins TRBV27 and TRBJ2-3; TRBD2 matches at 9 bases. The J segment lost 3 bases and the V segment lost 6 bases, leaving 10 bases of the junction unmatched. CDR1 and CDR2 from the germline V gene are MNHEY and SMNVEV (reference sequence). The CDR3 loop spans 16 amino acids.

The V gene is TRBV29-1, the J gene TRBJ2-3; 7 bases align to TRBD1. Germline trimming cut 4 bases from V and 5 bases from J; bases unmatched to any gene: 9. The CDR3 totals 14 residues. Germline CDR1 reads SQVTM; CDR2 reads ANQGSEA. This chain's CDR3 is CSVGDSYQGDTQYF. CDR3 DNA sequence: TGCAGCGTTGGGGACAGCTATCAAGGAGATACGCAGTATTTT.

This chain uses TRBV27 with TRBJ1-2, with 8 nucleotides matching TRBD1. The CDR3 consists of 15 residues. Germline loops: CDR1 MNHEY, CDR2 SMNVEV (reference sequence). The ends lost 3 bases at V and 4 bases at J; junction bases unmatched: 7. For the CDR3, the DNA is TGTGCCAGCAGTTTCCGGACAGGGAGGGGCTATGGCTACACCTTC. This codes for CASSFRTGRGYGYTF.

Only a few counts were recorded for this clone. Other DNA variants within this sample encode the same CDR3. The CDR3 sequence: CASSPGLAGVNEQFF. CDR3 DNA: TGTGCCAGCTCACCCGGACTAGCGGGAGTCAATGAGCAGTTCTTC. The gene calls are TRBV18 and TRBJ2-1, with 13 bases lining up with TRBD2. Germline V gives CDR1 KGHSH, CDR2 LQKENI. The CDR3 runs to 15 residues. The junction had 2 bases not matched to a gene; V was cut back by 3 bases and J by 6 bases.

This sequence joins TRBV28 and TRBJ1-2, with D unresolved. The CDR3 runs 15 residues. Trimming pared 7 bases from V and 5 bases from J, leaving 20 bases between. Germline V gives CDR1 MDHEN, CDR2 SYDVKM. This CDR3 reads CASTGILWVRYGYTF. The CDR3 nucleotides read TGTGCCAGCACGGGAATTTTGTGGGTGAGGTATGGCTACACCTTC.

This chain links TRBV10-2 with TRBJ1-1; 8 bases map to TRBD1. The length of the CDR3 is 13 residues. The junction had 5 bases not matched to a gene; V was cut back by 8 bases and J by 3 bases. Per germline, CDR1 WSHSY and CDR2 SAAADI. The CDR3 protein is CASGTGSDTEAFF. CDR3 DNA: TGCGCCAGCGGGACAGGTTCCGACACTGAAGCTTTCTTT.

The DNA of the CDR3 is TGTGCCACGGCACTAACAGGGGTCGAGTACAATGAGCAGTTCTTC. Translated, it gives CATALTGVEYNEQFF. J is TRBJ2-1 and V is TRBV19; 7 bases fit TRBD1. The CDR3 consists of 15 residues. Germline-derived CDR1 and CDR2 are LNHDA and SQIVND (reference sequence). With 10 bases clipped from V and 4 bases from J, the junction kept 13 bases outside the gene matches. Supplemented by reference TRBV19 and TRBJ2-1, the full variable domain reads DGGITQSPKYLFRKEGQNVTLSCEQNLNHDAMYWYRQDPGQGLRLIYYSQIVNDFQKGDIAEGYSVSREKKESFPLTVTSAQKNPTAFYLCATALTGVEYNEQFFGPGTRLTVL.

This CDR3 reads CASSWTGISYEQYF. The CDR3 nucleotides read TGTGCCAGCAGTTGGACAGGTATATCCTACGAGCAGTACTTC. The chain combines TRBV28 with TRBJ2-7, with TRBD1 matching over 7 bases. Germline values: CDR1 MDHEN, CDR2 SYDVKM. The CDR3 has 14 residues. V shed 4 bases and J 1 base; nucleotides not matched to a gene: 4. The entire variable domain, with the rest obtained from reference TRBV28 and TRBJ2-7, is as follows: DVKVTQSSRYLVKRTGEKVFLECVQDMDHENMFWYRQDPGLGLRLIYFSYDVKMKEKGDIPEGYSVSREKKERFSLILESASTNQTSMYLCASSWTGISYEQYFGPGTRLTVT.

This clone was counted once. This chain uses TRBV9 with TRBJ2-6, with D uncertain. The CDR3 has 15 amino acids. V gave up 0 bases and J gave up 2 bases, with 6 bases separating them. The germline V gene encodes CDR1 SGDLS and CDR2 YYNGEE. The CDR3, as DNA: TGTGCCAGCAGCGTAGACCCAACTGGGGCCAACGTCCTGACTTTC. Residues: CASSVDPTGANVLTF.

The chain couples TRBV7-6 to TRBJ2-7; no clear D. V lost 4 bases to trimming and J lost 3 bases, with 7 bases between them. CDR1 SGHVS and CDR2 FNYEAQ come from the germline V gene. The CDR3 totals 12 residues. The CDR3 loop is CASSYGGYEQYF. In DNA form, the CDR3 reads TGTGCCAGCAGCTACGGTGGCTACGAGCAGTACTTC. Using reference TRBV7-6 and TRBJ2-7 for the parts outside the CDR3, the full variable domain is GAGVSQSPRYKVTKRGQDVALRCDPISGHVSLYWYRQALGQGPEFLTYFNYEAQQDKSGLPNDRFSAERPEGSISTLTIQRTEQRDSAMYRCASSYGGYEQYFGPGTRLTVT.

This rearrangement joins TRBV20-1 to TRBJ2-5; D gene uncertain. CDR3 length: 11 amino acids. V dropped 7 bases and J dropped 4 bases, with 10 bases sitting between them. Germline V gives CDR1 DFQATT, CDR2 SNEGSKA (reference sequence). The CDR3 is CSGPGGETQYF. The CDR3, as DNA: TGCAGTGGGCCGGGCGGAGAGACCCAGTACTTC.

The chain is built from TRBV7-9 and TRBJ2-5, with D possibly matching TRBD1 (5 bases). The germline V gene encodes CDR1 SEHNR and CDR2 FQNEAQ (reference sequence). This CDR3 has 15 amino acids. Trimming took 4 bases from V and 3 from J, leaving 15 bases between them. CDR3 sequence: CASSSPRGAEETQYF. DNA for the CDR3: TGTGCCAGCAGCTCCCCTAGGGGCGCGGAAGAGACCCAGTACTTC.

In this sample, this clone turned up once. The CDR3 DNA sequence: TGTGCCAGCAGTTCGACTAGCGGGTGGGAGCAGTACTTC. Translation: CASSSTSGWEQYF. The genes are TRBV6-6 and TRBJ2-7; 10 nucleotides match TRBD2. CDR3 length: 13 amino acids. V lost 4 bases and J lost 7; bases outside the gene matches: 4. From germline, CDR1 is MNHNY and CDR2 SVGAGI (reference sequence).

As regards this clone: The same CDR3 arises from other DNA sequences in this sample as well. The chain has TRBV28 and TRBJ2-7, with 8 bases matching TRBD2. From germline, CDR1 is MDHEN and CDR2 SYDVKM. V was clipped by 5 bases and J by 1 base; unmatched bases: 7. The CDR3 runs to 15 residues. DNA of the CDR3: TGTGCCAGCAGTACTCCTAGCGGGTCTTCCTACGAGCAGTACTTC. Translated, it gives CASSTPSGSSYEQYF. Together with reference TRBV28 and TRBJ2-7, the CDR3 gives the full variable domain: DVKVTQSSRYLVKRTGEKVFLECVQDMDHENMFWYRQDPGLGLRLIYFSYDVKMKEKGDIPEGYSVSREKKERFSLILESASTNQTSMYLCASSTPSGSSYEQYFGPGTRLTVT.

The chain carries TRBV7-9 and TRBJ2-7; 9 bases fit TRBD1. Trimming cost V 3 bases and J 1 base; bases outside gene matches: 7. Looked up from germline, CDR1 is SEHNR and CDR2 is FQNEAQ (reference sequence). CDR3 length equals 16 residues. This CDR3 is CASSLRTGDSSYEQYF. The CDR3 DNA is TGTGCCAGCAGCTTGCGGACAGGGGATTCATCCTACGAGCAGTACTTC.

A few counts support this clone. The CDR3 spells CASSIGAGLEQYF. Written as DNA, the CDR3 is TGTGCCAGTAGTATCGGGGCGGGACTCGAGCAGTACTTC. The chain carries TRBV19 and TRBJ2-7, with D possibly TRBD2 on 6 matching bases. Germline values: CDR1 LNHDA, CDR2 SQIVND (reference sequence). CDR3 length: 13 residues. V was cut by 3 bases and J by 6 bases, with 12 bases left in between.